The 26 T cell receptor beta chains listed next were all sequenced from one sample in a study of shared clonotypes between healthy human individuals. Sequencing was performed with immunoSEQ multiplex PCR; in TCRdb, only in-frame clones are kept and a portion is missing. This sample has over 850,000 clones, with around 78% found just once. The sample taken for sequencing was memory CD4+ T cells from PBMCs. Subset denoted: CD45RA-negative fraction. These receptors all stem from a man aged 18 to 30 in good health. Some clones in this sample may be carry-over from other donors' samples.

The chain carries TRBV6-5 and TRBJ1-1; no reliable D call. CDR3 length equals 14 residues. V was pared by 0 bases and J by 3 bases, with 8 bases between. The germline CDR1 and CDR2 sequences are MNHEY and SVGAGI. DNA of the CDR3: TGTGCCAGCAGTTACTCACGGGATTACACTGAAGCTTTCTTT. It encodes CASSYSRDYTEAFF.

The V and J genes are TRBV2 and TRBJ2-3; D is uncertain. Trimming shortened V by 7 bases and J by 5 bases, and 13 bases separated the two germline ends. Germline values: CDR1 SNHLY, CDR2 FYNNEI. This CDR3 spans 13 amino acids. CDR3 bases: TGTGCCAGCACCAATCGGCGCGAAGATACGCAGTATTTT. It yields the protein CASTNRREDTQYF.

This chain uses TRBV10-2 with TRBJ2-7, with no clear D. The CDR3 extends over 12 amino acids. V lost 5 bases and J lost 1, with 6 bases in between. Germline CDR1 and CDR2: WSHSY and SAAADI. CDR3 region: CASSIFSYEQYF. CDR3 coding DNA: TGCGCCAGCAGTATCTTTTCCTACGAGCAGTACTTC.

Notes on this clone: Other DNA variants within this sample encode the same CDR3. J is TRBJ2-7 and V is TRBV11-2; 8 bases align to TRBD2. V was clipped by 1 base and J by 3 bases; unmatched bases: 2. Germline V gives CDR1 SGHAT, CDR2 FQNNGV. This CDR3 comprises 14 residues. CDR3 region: CASSLGTSGYEQYF. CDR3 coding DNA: TGTGCCAGCAGCTTAGGCACTAGCGGCTACGAGCAGTACTTC.

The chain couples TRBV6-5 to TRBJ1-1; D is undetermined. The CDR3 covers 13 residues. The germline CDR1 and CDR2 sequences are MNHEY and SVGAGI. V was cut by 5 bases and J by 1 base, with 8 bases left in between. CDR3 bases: TGTGCCAGCAGTCAAAGACAGAACACTGAAGCTTTCTTT. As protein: CASSQRQNTEAFF.

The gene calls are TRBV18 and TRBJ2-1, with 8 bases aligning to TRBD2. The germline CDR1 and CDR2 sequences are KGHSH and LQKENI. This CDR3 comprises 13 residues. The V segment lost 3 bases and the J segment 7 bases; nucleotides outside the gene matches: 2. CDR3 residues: CASSPGGRNEQFF. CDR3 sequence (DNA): TGTGCCAGCTCACCGGGCGGGAGGAATGAGCAGTTCTTC.

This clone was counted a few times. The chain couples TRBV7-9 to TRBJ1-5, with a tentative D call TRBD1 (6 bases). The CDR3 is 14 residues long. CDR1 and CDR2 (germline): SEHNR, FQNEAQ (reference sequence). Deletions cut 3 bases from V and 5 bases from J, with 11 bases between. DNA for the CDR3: TGTGCCAGCAGCTTGGATAGGGGGGATCAGCCCCAGCATTTT. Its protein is CASSLDRGDQPQHF. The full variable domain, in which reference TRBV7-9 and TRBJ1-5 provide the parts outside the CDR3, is DTGVSQNPRHKITKRGQNVTFRCDPISEHNRLYWYRQTLGQGPEFLTYFQNEAQLEKSRLLSDRFSAERPKGSFSTLEIQRTEQGDSAMYLCASSLDRGDQPQHFGDGTRLSIL.

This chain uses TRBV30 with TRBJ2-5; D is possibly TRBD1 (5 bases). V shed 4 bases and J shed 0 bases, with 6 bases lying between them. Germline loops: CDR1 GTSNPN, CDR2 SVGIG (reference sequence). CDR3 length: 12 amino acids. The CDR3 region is CAWKQDQETQYF. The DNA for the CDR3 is TGTGCCTGGAAACAGGACCAAGAGACCCAGTACTTC.

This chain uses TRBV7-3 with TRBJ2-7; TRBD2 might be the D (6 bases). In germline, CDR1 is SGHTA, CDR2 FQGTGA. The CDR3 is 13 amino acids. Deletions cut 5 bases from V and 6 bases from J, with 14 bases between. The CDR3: CASSAQTGGEQYF. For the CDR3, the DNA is TGTGCCAGCAGCGCCCAGACCGGGGGCGAGCAGTACTTC. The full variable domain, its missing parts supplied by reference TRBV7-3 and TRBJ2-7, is GAGVSQTPSNKVTEKGKYVELRCDPISGHTALYWYRQSLGQGPEFLIYFQGTGAADDSGLPNDRFFAVRPEGSVSTLKIQRTERGDSAVYLCASSAQTGGEQYFGPGTRLTVT.

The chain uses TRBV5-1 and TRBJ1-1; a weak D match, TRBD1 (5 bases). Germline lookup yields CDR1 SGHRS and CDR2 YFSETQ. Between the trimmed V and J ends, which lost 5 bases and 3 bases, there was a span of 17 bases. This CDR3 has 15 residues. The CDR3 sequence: CASSRQGGFDTEAFF. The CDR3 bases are TGCGCCAGCAGTCGGCAGGGTGGCTTCGACACTGAAGCTTTCTTT. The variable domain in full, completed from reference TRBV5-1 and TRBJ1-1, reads KAGVTQTPRYLIKTRGQQVTLSCSPISGHRSVSWYQQTPGQGLQFLFEYFSETQRNKGNFPGRFSGRQFSNSRSEMNVSTLELGDSALYLCASSRQGGFDTEAFFGQGTRLTVV.

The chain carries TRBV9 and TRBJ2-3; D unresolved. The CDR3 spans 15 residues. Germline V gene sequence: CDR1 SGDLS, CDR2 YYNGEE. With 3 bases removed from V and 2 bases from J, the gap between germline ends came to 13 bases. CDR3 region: CASSATWALTDTQYF. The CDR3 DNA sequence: TGTGCCAGCAGCGCGACTTGGGCGCTCACAGATACGCAGTATTTT.

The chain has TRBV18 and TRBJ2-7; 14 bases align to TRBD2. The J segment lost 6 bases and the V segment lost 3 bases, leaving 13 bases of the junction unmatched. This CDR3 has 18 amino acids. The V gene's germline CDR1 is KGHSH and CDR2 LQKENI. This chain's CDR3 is CASSPPTRTSGRLLEQYF. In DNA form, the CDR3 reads TGTGCCAGCTCACCCCCCACCCGGACTAGCGGGAGGCTCCTCGAGCAGTACTTC. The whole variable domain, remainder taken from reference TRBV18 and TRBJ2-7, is NAGVMQNPRHLVRRRGQEARLRCSPMKGHSHVYWYRQLPEEGLKFMVYLQKENIIDESGMPKERFSAEFPKEGPSILRIQQVVRGDSAAYFCASSPPTRTSGRLLEQYFGPGTRLTVT.

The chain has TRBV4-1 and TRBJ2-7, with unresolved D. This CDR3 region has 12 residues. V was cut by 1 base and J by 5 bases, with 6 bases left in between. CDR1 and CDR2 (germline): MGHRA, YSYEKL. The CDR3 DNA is TGCGCCAGCAGCCAAGGGTTCGACGAGCAGTACTTC. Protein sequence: CASSQGFDEQYF.

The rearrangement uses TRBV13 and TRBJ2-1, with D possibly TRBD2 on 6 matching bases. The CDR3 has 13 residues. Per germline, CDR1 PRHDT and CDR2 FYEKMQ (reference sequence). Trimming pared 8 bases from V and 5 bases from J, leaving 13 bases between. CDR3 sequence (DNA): TGTGCCAGCCGTTTTCGGGGGAACAATGAGCAGTTCTTC. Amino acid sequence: CASRFRGNNEQFF.

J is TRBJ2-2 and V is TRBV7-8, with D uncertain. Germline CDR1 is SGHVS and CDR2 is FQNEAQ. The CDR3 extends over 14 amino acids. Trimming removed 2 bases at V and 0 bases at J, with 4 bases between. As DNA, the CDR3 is TGTGCCAGCAGCTTATTGGCGAACACCGGGGAGCTGTTTTTT. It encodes CASSLLANTGELFF.

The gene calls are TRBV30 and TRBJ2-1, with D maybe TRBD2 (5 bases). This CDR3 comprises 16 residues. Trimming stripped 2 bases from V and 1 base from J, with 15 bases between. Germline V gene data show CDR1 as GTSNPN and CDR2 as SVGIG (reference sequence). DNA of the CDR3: TGTGCCTGGAGTCCCCGGGGTAGAGGATCCTACAATGAGCAGTTCTTC. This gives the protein CAWSPRGRGSYNEQFF.

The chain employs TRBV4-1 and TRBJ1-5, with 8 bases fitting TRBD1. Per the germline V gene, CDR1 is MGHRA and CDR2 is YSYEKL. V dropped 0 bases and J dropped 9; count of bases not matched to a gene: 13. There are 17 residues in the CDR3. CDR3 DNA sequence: TGCGCCAGCAGCCAAGACTGGAGTGGACAGGGACAACCGCCCCAGCATTTT. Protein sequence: CASSQDWSGQGQPPQHF.

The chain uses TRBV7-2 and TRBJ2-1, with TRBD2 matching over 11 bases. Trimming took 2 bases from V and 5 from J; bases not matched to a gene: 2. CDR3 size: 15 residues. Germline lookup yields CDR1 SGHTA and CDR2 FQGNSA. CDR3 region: CASSLSLAGDNEQFF. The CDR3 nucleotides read TGTGCCAGCAGCTTATCACTAGCGGGAGACAATGAGCAGTTCTTC.

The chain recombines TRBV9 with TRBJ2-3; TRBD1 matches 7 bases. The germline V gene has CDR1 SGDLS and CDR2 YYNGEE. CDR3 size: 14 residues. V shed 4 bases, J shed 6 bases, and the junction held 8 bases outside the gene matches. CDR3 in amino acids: CASSPRTGWDTQYF. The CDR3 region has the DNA TGTGCCAGCAGCCCACGGACAGGATGGGATACGCAGTATTTT.

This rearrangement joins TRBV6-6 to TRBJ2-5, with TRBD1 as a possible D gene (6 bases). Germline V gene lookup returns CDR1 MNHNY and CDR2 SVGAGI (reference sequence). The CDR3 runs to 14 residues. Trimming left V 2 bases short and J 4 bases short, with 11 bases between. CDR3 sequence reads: CASSYPGERETQYF. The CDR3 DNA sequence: TGTGCCAGCAGTTACCCAGGGGAAAGAGAGACCCAGTACTTC.

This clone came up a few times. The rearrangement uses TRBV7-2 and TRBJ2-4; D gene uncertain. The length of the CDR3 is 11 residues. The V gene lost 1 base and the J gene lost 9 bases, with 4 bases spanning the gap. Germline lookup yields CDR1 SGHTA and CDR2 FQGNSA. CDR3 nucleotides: TGTGCCAGCAGCTTAGAGGGCATTCAGTACTTC. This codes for CASSLEGIQYF.

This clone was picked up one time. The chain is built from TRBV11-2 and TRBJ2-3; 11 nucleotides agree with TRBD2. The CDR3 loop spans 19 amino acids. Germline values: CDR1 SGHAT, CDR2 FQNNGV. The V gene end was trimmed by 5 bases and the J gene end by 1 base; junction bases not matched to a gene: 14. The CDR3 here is CASSLEGTSGTFRTDTQYF. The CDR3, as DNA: TGTGCCAGCAGCCTGGAAGGGACTAGCGGCACCTTCCGCACAGATACGCAGTATTTT.

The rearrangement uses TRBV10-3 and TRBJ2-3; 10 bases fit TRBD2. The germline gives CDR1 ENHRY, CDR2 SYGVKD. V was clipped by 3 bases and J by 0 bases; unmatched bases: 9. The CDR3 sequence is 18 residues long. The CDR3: CAISDNKREGFSTDTQYF. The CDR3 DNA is TGTGCCATCAGTGATAATAAGCGGGAGGGCTTCAGCACAGATACGCAGTATTTT.

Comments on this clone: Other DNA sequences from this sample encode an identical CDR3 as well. The DNA of the CDR3 is TGTGCCAGCAGTAACAGGGATGGCTACACCTTC. This sequence encodes CASSNRDGYTF. This chain links TRBV6-5 with TRBJ1-2; D perhaps matches TRBD1 (6 bases). The CDR3 has 11 amino acids. V shed 5 bases and J shed 6 bases, with 7 bases lying between them. Germline assignment: CDR1 MNHEY and CDR2 SVGAGI.

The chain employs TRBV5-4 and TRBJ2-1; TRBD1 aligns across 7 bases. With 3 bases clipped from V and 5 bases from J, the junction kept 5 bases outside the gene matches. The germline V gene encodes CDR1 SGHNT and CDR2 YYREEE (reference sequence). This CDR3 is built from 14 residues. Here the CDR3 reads CASSSTTGDNEQFF. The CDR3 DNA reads TGTGCCAGCAGCTCCACCACAGGGGACAATGAGCAGTTCTTC. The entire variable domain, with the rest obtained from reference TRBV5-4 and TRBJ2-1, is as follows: ETGVTQSPTHLIKTRGQQVTLRCSSQSGHNTVSWYQQALGQGPQFIFQYYREEENGRGNFPPRFSGLQFPNYSSELNVNALELDDSALYLCASSSTTGDNEQFFGPGTRLTVL.

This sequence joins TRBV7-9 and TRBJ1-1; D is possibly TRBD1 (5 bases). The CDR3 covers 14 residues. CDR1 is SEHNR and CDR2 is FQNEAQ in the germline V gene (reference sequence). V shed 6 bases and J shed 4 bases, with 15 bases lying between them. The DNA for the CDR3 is TGTGCCAGCAGTCCCCGGGGGGGTGGCACTGAAGCTTTCTTT. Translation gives CASSPRGGGTEAFF.